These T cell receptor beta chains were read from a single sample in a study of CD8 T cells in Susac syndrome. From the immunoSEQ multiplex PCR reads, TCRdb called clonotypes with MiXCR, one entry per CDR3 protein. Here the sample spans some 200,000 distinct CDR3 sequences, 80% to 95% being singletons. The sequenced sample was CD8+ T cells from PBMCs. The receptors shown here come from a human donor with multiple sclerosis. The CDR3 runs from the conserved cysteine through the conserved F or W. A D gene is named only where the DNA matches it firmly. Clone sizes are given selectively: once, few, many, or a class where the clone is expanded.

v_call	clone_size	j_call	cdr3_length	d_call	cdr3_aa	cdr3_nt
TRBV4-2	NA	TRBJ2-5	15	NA	CASSQDSTSQMTQYF	TGTGCCAGCAGCCAAGACAGTACTAGTCAGATGACCCAGTACTTC
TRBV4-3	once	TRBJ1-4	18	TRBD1	CASSLGGTGVATNEKLFF	TGCGCCAGCAGCCTGGGAGGGACAGGTGTTGCAACTAATGAAAAACTGTTTTTT
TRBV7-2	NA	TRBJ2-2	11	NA	CASREAGELFF	TGTGCCAGCAGGGAGGCCGGGGAGCTGTTTTTT
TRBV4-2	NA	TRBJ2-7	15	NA	CASSPDTAGYYEQYF	TGTGCCAGCAGCCCCGATACCGCGGGATATTACGAGCAGTACTTC
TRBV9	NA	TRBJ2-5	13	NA	CASSVGGQGTQYF	TGTGCCAGCAGCGTAGGGGGGCAAGGGACCCAGTACTTC
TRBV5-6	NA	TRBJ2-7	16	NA	CASSRQLWGRALEQYF	TGTGCCAGCAGTCGCCAACTCTGGGGCAGGGCCCTTGAGCAGTACTTC
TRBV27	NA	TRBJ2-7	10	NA	CATPPGGQYF	TGTGCCACTCCCCCCGGGGGGCAGTACTTC
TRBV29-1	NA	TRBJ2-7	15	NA	CSVVRAQGPGYEQYF	TGCAGCGTTGTCAGGGCACAGGGCCCTGGCTACGAGCAGTACTTC
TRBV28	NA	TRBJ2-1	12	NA	CASSDIDNEQFF	TGTGCCAGCTCTGACATCGACAATGAGCAGTTCTTC
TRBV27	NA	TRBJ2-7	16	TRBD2	CASSSGLAGDPYEQYF	TGTGCCAGCAGTTCCGGACTAGCGGGAGACCCCTACGAGCAGTACTTC
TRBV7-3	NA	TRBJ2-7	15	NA	CASSPAAGPPGEQYF	TGTGCCAGCAGTCCTGCGGCGGGACCTCCAGGGGAGCAGTACTTC
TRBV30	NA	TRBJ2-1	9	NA	CAWGASPFF	TGTGCCTGGGGAGCCTCTCCGTTCTTC
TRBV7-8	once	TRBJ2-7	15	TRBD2	CASSGGLAVRYEQYF	TGTGCCAGCAGCGGGGGACTAGCGGTTCGTTACGAGCAGTACTTC
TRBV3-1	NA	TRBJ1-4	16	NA	CASSQGAGATNEKLFF	TGTGCCAGCAGCCAAGGAGCAGGCGCAACTAATGAAAAACTGTTTTTT
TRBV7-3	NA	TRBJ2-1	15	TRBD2	CASSSTSGSNNEQFF	TGTGCCAGCAGCTCGACTAGCGGGAGTAACAATGAGCAGTTCTTC
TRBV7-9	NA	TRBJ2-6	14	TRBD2	CAYREASGANVLTF	TGTGCCTACCGGGAGGCCTCTGGGGCCAACGTCCTGACTTTC
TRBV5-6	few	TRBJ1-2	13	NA	CASSANPNYGYTF	TGTGCCAGCAGCGCGAACCCTAACTATGGCTACACCTTC
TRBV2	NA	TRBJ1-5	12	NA	CASGGFNQPQHF	TGTGCCAGCGGGGGGTTCAATCAGCCCCAGCATTTT
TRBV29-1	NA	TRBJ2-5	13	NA	CSALTAQEETQYF	TGCAGCGCCCTGACAGCACAGGAAGAGACCCAGTACTTC
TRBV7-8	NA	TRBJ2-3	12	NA	CASSALANTQYF	TGTGCCAGCAGCGCTCTAGCGAATACGCAGTATTTT
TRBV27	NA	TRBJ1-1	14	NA	CASSSPGPNTEAFF	TGTGCCAGCAGTTCCCCGGGGCCGAACACTGAAGCTTTCTTT
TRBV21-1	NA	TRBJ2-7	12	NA	CASSKEGHEQYF	TGTGCCAGCAGCAAAGAGGGACACGAGCAGTACTTC
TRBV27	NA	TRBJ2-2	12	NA	CASSGKTGELFF	TGTGCCAGCAGTGGAAAGACCGGGGAGCTGTTTTTT
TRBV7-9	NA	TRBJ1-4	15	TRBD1	CASSLGTADNEKLFF	TGTGCCAGCAGCTTGGGGACAGCGGATAATGAAAAACTGTTTTTT
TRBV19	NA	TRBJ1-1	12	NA	CASSIGLTEAFF	TGTGCCAGTAGTATAGGCCTCACTGAAGCTTTCTTT
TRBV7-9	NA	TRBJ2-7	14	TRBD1	CASSPGTEIYEQYF	TGTGCCAGCAGCCCCGGGACAGAGATTTACGAGCAGTACTTC
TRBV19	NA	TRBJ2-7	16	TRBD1	CASSITTGFSPYEQYF	TGTGCCAGTAGTATAACGACAGGGTTTAGCCCCTACGAGCAGTACTTC
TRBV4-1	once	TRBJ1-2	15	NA	CASSQDWQGFDGYTF	TGCGCCAGCAGCCAAGATTGGCAGGGATTTGATGGCTACACCTTC
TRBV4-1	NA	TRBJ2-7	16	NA	CASSQDGASRVVEQYF	TGCGCCAGCAGCCAAGATGGGGCTAGCCGGGTGGTAGAGCAGTACTTC
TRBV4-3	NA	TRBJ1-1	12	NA	CASSQGTAEAFF	TGCGCCAGCAGCCAAGGGACAGCCGAAGCTTTCTTT
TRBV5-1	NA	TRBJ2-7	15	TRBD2	CASSSGTSVPYEQYF	TGCGCCAGCAGCTCCGGGACTAGCGTTCCCTACGAGCAGTACTTC
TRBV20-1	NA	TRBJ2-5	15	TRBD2	CSARDEREVQETQYF	TGCAGTGCTAGAGACGAGCGGGAGGTCCAAGAGACCCAGTACTTC
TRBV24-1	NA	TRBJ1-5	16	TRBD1	CARSRDRDQGNQPQHF	TGTGCCCGAAGCCGAGACAGGGATCAGGGCAATCAGCCCCAGCATTTT
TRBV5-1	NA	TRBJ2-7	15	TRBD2	CASSFSGGDSYEQYF	TGCGCCAGCAGCTTTAGCGGGGGCGATTCCTACGAGCAGTACTTC
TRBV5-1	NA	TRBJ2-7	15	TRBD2	CASSLTSGTSYEQYF	TGCGCCAGCAGCTTGACTAGCGGGACCTCCTACGAGCAGTACTTC
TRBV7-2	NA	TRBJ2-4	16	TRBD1	CASSHRGEGVRNIQYF	TGTGCCAGCAGCCACAGGGGGGAAGGCGTCCGAAACATTCAGTACTTC
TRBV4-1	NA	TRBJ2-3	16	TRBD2	CASSQLAGTTTDTQYF	TGCGCCAGCAGCCAACTAGCGGGTACGACCACAGATACGCAGTATTTT
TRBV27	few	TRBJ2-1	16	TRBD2	CASSLTSGGAYNEQFF	TGTGCCAGCAGTCTAACTAGCGGGGGGGCCTACAATGAGCAGTTCTTC
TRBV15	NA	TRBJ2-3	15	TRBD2	CATSRWAGGPDTQYF	TGTGCCACCAGCAGATGGGCGGGAGGGCCAGATACGCAGTATTTT
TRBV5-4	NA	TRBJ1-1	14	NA	CASSPTPGLSEAFF	TGTGCCAGCAGCCCGACCCCGGGTCTAAGTGAAGCTTTCTTT
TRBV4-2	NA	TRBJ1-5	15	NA	CASSQVGESNQPQHF	TGTGCCAGCAGCCAAGTAGGGGAGAGCAATCAGCCCCAGCATTTT
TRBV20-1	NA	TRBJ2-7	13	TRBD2	CSARTSGSPEQYF	TGCAGTGCGAGGACTAGCGGGAGCCCCGAGCAGTACTTC
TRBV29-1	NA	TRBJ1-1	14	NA	CSVEGKPSNTEAFF	TGCAGCGTTGAAGGGAAGCCTTCAAACACTGAAGCTTTCTTT
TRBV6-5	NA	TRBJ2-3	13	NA	CASSYHERDTQYF	TGTGCCAGCAGTTACCACGAGAGAGATACGCAGTATTTT
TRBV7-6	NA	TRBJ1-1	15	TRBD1	CASSSGQGLNTEAFF	TGTGCCAGCAGCTCCGGACAGGGGTTGAACACTGAAGCTTTCTTT
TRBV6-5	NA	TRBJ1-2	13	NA	CASSLVLDYGYTF	TGTGCCAGCAGTTTAGTCCTAGACTATGGCTACACCTTC
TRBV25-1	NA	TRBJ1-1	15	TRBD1	CASTRDSALNTEAFF	TGTGCCAGCACCCGGGACAGTGCCCTTAACACTGAAGCTTTCTTT
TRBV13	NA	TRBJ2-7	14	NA	CASSLSVSSYEQYF	TGTGCCAGCAGCCTTTCGGTGAGCTCCTACGAGCAGTACTTC
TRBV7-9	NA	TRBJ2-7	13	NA	CASSLEDSYEQYF	TGTGCCAGCAGCTTAGAGGACTCCTACGAGCAGTACTTC
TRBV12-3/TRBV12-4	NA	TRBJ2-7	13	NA	CATRQGGAYEQYF	TGTGCCACCCGACAGGGCGGGGCCTACGAGCAGTACTTC
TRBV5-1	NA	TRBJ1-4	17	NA	CASSSTPATGPNEKLFF	TGCGCCAGCAGCTCCACACCCGCTACCGGGCCTAATGAAAAACTGTTTTTT
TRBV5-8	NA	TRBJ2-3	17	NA	CASSLAARRRNTDTQYF	TGTGCCAGCAGCTTAGCCGCCCGTAGGAGGAACACAGATACGCAGTATTTT
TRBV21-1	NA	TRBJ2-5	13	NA	CASREGGTETQYF	TGTGCCAGCAGGGAGGGCGGGACTGAGACCCAGTACTTC